These T cell receptor beta chains were read from a single sample in a study of shared clonotypes between healthy human individuals. Clones were read by immunoSEQ multiplex PCR, and TCRdb kept only the in-frame ones, dropping some. The data show hundreds of thousands of clones, less than 80% seen once. Sequenced input: memory CD4+ T cells sorted from blood. These receptors all stem from a woman in her twenties or thirties in good health. The CDR3 runs from the conserved cysteine through the conserved F or W. A D gene is named only where the DNA matches it firmly. Size tells how often a clone was seen (once, few, many) or the class of an expanded clone, and some rows leave it out.

clone_size	d_call	v_call	j_call	cdr3_aa	cdr3_nt
many	TRBD2	TRBV7-9	TRBJ2-3	CASRAGAADTQYF	TGTGCCAGCAGGGCGGGAGCGGCGGATACGCAGTATTTT
once	.	TRBV9	TRBJ2-1	CASSPLGREARNEQFF	TGTGCCAGCAGCCCCCTCGGAAGGGAGGCAAGGAATGAGCAGTTCTTC
few	.	TRBV28	TRBJ2-1	CASSLRLRVYNEQFF	TGTGCCAGCAGTCTCCGTTTACGGGTTTACAATGAGCAGTTCTTC
many	.	TRBV6-6	TRBJ2-1	CASSPGLEFNEQFF	TGTGCCAGCAGTCCCGGGTTGGAGTTCAATGAGCAGTTCTTC
few	.	TRBV19	TRBJ1-1	CASSIQMANTEAFF	TGTGCCAGTAGTATTCAGATGGCGAACACTGAAGCTTTCTTT
.	TRBD1	TRBV10-3	TRBJ1-1	CAISRQGENTEAFF	TGTGCCATCAGTAGACAGGGAGAGAACACTGAAGCTTTCTTT
.	.	TRBV11-2	TRBJ1-1	CASSSTGLYREEDTEAFF	TGTGCCAGCAGCTCCACGGGTCTATACAGGGAAGAAGACACTGAAGCTTTCTTT
.	.	TRBV28	TRBJ1-1	CASSSGQNTEAFF	TGTGCCAGCAGTTCGGGACAGAACACTGAAGCTTTCTTT
.	.	TRBV7-9	TRBJ2-7	CASSLTETIAYEQYF	TGTGCCAGCAGCCTCACCGAGACGATAGCCTACGAGCAGTACTTC
.	.	TRBV19	TRBJ2-7	CASSTIQGTPYEQYF	TGTGCCAGTAGTACCATACAGGGGACTCCTTACGAGCAGTACTTC
few	.	TRBV25-1	TRBJ1-2	CASSMYGVKNGYTF	TGTGCCAGCAGTATGTACGGGGTTAAGAATGGCTACACCTTC
.	TRBD1	TRBV14	TRBJ2-4	CASSLGQISKNIQYF	TGTGCCAGCAGCCTGGGACAGATATCCAAAAACATTCAGTACTTC
.	.	TRBV6-5	TRBJ1-3	CASRQGRNTIYF	TGTGCCAGCAGACAAGGAAGAAACACCATATATTTT
.	.	TRBV5-1	TRBJ2-1	CASSLISPLPYNEQFF	TGCGCCAGCAGCCTTATCTCCCCCCTGCCCTACAATGAGCAGTTCTTC
.	.	TRBV7-9	TRBJ2-5	CASSLGLAEAGETQYF	TGTGCCAGCAGCTTAGGGCTAGCAGAGGCAGGGGAGACCCAGTACTTC
.	TRBD1	TRBV6-1	TRBJ1-2	CASSEQGVGGYTF	TGTGCCAGCAGCGAACAGGGGGTAGGAGGCTACACCTTC
.	.	TRBV5-1	TRBJ2-5	CASSAGQAREQYF	TGCGCCAGCAGCGCGGGACAGGCGCGGGAGCAGTACTTC
.	.	TRBV7-2	TRBJ2-1	CASSLGTGSLEQFF	TGTGCCAGCAGCTTAGGAACAGGATCGTTGGAGCAGTTCTTC
.	.	TRBV6-6	TRBJ2-1	CASMTSGKNEQFF	TGTGCCAGCATGACTAGTGGTAAGAATGAGCAGTTCTTC
few	.	TRBV7-2	TRBJ2-3	CASSHGKDTQYF	TGTGCCAGCAGCCACGGGAAGGATACGCAGTATTTT
.	.	TRBV2	TRBJ2-7	CASGVVSYEQYF	TGTGCAAGCGGTGTCGTTTCCTACGAGCAGTACTTC
.	.	TRBV6-1	TRBJ2-7	CASPRDFGDEQYF	TGTGCCAGCCCCCGGGACTTCGGGGACGAGCAGTACTTC
.	.	TRBV19	TRBJ1-5	CASSQGGVSNQPQHF	TGTGCCAGTAGTCAAGGGGGTGTTAGCAATCAGCCCCAGCATTTT
.	.	TRBV28	TRBJ1-1	CASSLSIYMNTEAFF	TGTGCCAGCAGTTTATCCATTTACATGAACACTGAAGCTTTCTTT
.	.	TRBV30	TRBJ1-5	CAWSVKTENQPQHF	TGTGCCTGGAGTGTTAAGACAGAGAATCAGCCCCAGCATTTT
.	TRBD1	TRBV2	TRBJ2-2	CASRQGRASTGELFF	TGTGCCAGCAGACAGGGGAGAGCAAGCACCGGGGAGCTGTTTTTT
.	TRBD2	TRBV5-1	TRBJ2-5	CASSLGGGDQETQYF	TGCGCCAGCAGCTTGGGCGGGGGGGACCAAGAGACCCAGTACTTC
.	.	TRBV6-5	TRBJ1-4	CASNPTGGGNEKLFF	TGTGCCAGCAACCCAACCGGGGGGGGTAATGAAAAACTGTTTTTT